This TCR beta chain was captured in a study of T cell clonality in common variable immunodeficiency. Study results and caveats: Fewer TCRbeta clones were shared among CVID subjects than controls.

Some clones are missing from TCRdb's copy, which holds only in-frame ones; the method was immunoSEQ multiplex PCR. The specimen has tens of thousands of clones, none found just once. Germline V lookup: CDR1 LNHDA, CDR2 SQIVND (reference sequence). This CDR3 comprises 14 residues. V gave up 4 bases and J gave up 7 bases; unmatched junction bases: 8. This clone came up many times. Its antigen is undetermined. The CDR3 end is not reached by the read, which stops 3 residues before it; the germline J gene fills it in. The TCR originated in a person aged 18-69 years in good health. Source material: peripheral blood mononuclear cells. This chain connects TRBV19 to TRBJ1-2, with 8 bases matching TRBD1. The DNA read from the CDR3 is TGTGCCAGTAGTACCCCGGACAGGGCGGGTGGC. This encodes CASSTPDRAGG. The whole CDR3 reads CASSTPDRAGGYTF.